This T cell receptor (beta chain) was observed in a study of early T cells in non-severe SARS-CoV-2 infection (dated by TCRdb to 2020 to 2022). Describing the broader study: TCR sequencing used bulk RNA from unsorted whole blood, so alpha and beta chains could not be paired.

Unmatched junction bases come to 13, with V trimmed by 5 bases and J by 8 bases. The germline V gene provides CDR1 SGHRS and CDR2 YFSETQ. The CDR3, from cysteine to phenylalanine, totals 16 residues. The sequence is cut down to CDR3 DNA, 48 bases in frame from base 1. The study was a case-control design nested within a healthcare worker cohort in London, UK, with weekly nasopharyngeal swab PCR tests and blood sampling. Between 23 and 31 March 2020, the week of the UK lockdown, healthcare workers were enrolled and then followed up weekly for as long as 16 weeks. The method was 5' RACE. Data came from a NextSeq 500. In the TCR library protocol, unique molecular identifiers were attached to individual cDNA molecules to correct for PCR bias and sequencing error. Both TCR alpha and beta chains were sequenced, and tight co-correlation was observed between alpha and beta sequence abundances in each sample. Turning to the authors' computational methods: Decombinator V4 was used to annotate the V gene, J gene and CDR3 of the TCR sequences. Expanded TCRs were defined as changing significantly between any two time points under a Poisson model with p below 0.0001. TCR abundances were normalised to the total number of TCRs sequenced per sample and were expressed as counts per million. MAIT TCRs were defined by TRAV1-2 paired with TRAJ12, TRAJ20 or TRAJ33, and iNKT TCRs by TRAV10 paired with TRAJ18. VDJdb, accessed 1 November 2021, was searched for CMV, EBV and SARS-CoV-2 annotated TCRs, with TCRs annotated for multiple antigens excluded. The raw public reads went through TCRdb reprocessing: fastp at Q25, MiXCR clone calling, in-frame beta chains kept. Each entry is one CDR3 protein sequence, shown with its most common DNA and genes. TCRdb, not the original authors, processed these V and J calls. The sample table holds tens of thousands of distinct CDR3 sequences, of which 5.2% were seen once. Roughly 3.6% of the sample comes from the top ten.

This clonotype was counted at least ten times. Which antigen it targets is not known. No base quality information exists; no much larger clone differs at one position. Here is what the overall study found, with its caveats: VDJdb matching was skewed toward anti-spike CD8 responses and likely underestimated virus-specific expansions, missing private and CD4 specificities.

This sequence originates from an adult who was a healthcare worker with PCR-confirmed SARS-CoV-2 infection or an uninfected control (not recorded which). Recombination connected TRBV5-1 to TRBJ1-6, and TRBD1 aligns with 7 junction nucleotides. The specimen sequenced was whole blood. The DNA is as follows: TGCGCCAGCAGACCCACCGGGACAGCCCGAGATTCACCCCTCCACTTT. Its protein reads: CASRPTGTARDSPLHF.